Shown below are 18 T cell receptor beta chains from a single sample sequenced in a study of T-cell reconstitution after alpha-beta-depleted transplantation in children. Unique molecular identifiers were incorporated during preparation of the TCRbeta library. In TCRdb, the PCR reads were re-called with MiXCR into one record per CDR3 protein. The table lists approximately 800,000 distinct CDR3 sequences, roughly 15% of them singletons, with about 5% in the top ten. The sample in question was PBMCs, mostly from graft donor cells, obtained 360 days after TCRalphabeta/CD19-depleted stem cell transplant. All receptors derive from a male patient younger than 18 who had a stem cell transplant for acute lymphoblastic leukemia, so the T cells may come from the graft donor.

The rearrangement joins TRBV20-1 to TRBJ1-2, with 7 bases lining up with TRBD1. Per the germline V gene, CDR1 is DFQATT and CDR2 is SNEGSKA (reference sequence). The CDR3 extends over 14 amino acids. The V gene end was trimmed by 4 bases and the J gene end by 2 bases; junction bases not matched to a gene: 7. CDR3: CSATSTGPNYGYTF. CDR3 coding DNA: TGCAGTGCTACTTCGACAGGGCCGAACTATGGCTACACCTTC.

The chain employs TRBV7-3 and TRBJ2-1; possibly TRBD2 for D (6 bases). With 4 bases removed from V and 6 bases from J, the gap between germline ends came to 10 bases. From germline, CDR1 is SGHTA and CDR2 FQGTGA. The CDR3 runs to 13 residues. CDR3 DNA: TGTGCCAGCAGCTCCTGGGGGGTCAATGAGCAGTTCTTC. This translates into CASSSWGVNEQFF.

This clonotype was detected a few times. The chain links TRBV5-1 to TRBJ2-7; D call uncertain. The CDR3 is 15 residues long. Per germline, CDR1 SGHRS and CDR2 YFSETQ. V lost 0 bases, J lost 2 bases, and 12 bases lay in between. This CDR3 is CASSLDSVIPYEQYF. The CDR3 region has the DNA TGCGCCAGCAGCTTGGACAGTGTGATCCCCTACGAGCAGTACTTC.

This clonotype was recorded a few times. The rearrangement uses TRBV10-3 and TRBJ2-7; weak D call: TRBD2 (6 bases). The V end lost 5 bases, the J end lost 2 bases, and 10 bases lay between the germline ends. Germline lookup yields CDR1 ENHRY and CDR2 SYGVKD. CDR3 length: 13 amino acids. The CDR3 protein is CAISYGSTYEQYF. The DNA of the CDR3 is TGTGCCATCAGTTACGGGAGCACCTACGAGCAGTACTTC.

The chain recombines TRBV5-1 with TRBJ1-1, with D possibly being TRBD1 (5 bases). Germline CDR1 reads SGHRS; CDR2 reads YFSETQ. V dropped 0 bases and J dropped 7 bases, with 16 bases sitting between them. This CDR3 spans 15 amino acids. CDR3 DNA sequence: TGCGCCAGCAGCTTGGTACCCGACAGTTACAATGAAGCTTTCTTT. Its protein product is CASSLVPDSYNEAFF.

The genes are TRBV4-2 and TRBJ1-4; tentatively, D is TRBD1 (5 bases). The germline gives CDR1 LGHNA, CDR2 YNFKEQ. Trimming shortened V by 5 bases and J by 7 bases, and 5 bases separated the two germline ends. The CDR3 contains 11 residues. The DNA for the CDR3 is TGTGCCAGCAGCGGGGGTGAAAAACTGTTTTTT. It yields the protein CASSGGEKLFF.

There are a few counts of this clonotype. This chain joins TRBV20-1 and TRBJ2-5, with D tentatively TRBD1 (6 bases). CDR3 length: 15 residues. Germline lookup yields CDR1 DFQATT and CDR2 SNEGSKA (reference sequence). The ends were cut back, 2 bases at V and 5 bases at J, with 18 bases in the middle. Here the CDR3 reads CSARLASRGYETQYF. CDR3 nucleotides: TGCAGTGCTAGATTAGCGTCCAGGGGTTACGAGACCCAGTACTTC.

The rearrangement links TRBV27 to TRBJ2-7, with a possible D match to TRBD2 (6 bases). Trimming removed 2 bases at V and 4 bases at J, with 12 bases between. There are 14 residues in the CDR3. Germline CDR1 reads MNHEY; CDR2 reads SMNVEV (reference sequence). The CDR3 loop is CASSLSREWYEQYF. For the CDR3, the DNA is TGTGCCAGCAGTTTAAGCCGGGAGTGGTACGAGCAGTACTTC.

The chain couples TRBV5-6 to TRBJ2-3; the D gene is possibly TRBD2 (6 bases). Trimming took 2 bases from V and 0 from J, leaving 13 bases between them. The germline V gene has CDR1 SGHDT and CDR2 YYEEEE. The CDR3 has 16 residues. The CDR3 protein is CASSFYGSSSTDTQYF. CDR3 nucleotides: TGTGCCAGCAGCTTTTACGGGAGCTCTAGCACAGATACGCAGTATTTT. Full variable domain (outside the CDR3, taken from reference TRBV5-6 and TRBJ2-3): DAGVTQSPTHLIKTRGQQVTLRCSPKSGHDTVSWYQQALGQGPQFIFQYYEEEERQRGNFPDRFSGHQFPNYSSELNVNALLLGDSALYLCASSFYGSSSTDTQYFGPGTRLTVL.

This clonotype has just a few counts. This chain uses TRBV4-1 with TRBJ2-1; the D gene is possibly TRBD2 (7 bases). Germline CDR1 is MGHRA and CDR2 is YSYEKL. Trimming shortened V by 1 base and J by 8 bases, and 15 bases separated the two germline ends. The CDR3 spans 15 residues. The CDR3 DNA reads TGCGCCAGCAGCCAAGTCCGGACTAGGGGGGATGAGCAGTTCTTC. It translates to CASSQVRTRGDEQFF.

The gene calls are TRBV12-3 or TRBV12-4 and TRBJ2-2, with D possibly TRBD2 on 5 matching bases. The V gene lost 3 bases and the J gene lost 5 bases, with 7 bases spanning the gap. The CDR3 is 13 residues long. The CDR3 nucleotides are TGTGCCAGCAGTTTTGGGAGTACCGGGGAGCTGTTTTTT. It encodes CASSFGSTGELFF.

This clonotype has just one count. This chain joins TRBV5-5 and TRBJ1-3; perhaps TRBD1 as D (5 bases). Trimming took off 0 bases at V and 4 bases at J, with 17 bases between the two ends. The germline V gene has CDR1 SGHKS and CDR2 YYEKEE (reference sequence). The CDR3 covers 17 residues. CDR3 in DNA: TGTGCCAGCAGCTTGGCCCCCAGGGATATATCCGGAAACACCATATATTTT. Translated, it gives CASSLAPRDISGNTIYF.

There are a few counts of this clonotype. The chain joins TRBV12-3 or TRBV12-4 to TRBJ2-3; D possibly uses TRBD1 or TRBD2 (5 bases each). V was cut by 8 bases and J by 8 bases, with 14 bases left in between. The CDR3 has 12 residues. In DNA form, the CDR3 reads TGTGCCAGCGACACAAAGAGGGGTACGCAGTATTTT. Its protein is CASDTKRGTQYF.

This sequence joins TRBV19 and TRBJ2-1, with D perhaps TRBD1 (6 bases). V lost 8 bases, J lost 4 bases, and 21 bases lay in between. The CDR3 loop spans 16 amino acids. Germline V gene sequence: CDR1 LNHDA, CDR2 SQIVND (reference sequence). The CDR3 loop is CASGTLSGPPYNEQFF. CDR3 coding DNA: TGTGCCAGTGGGACACTTTCGGGCCCCCCTTACAATGAGCAGTTCTTC.

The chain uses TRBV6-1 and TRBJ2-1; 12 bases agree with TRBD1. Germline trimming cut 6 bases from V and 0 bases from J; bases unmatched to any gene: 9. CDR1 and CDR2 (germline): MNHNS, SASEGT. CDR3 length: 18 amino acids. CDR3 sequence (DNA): TGTGCCAGCAGGGGACAGGGGGCTTTCTTAAGCTCCTACAATGAGCAGTTCTTC. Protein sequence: CASRGQGAFLSSYNEQFF.

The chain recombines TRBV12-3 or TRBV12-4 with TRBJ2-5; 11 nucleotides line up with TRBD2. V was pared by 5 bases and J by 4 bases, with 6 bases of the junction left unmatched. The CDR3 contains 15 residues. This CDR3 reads CASSPRGLAGETQYF. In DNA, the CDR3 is TGTGCCAGCAGTCCTAGAGGACTAGCGGGAGAGACCCAGTACTTC.

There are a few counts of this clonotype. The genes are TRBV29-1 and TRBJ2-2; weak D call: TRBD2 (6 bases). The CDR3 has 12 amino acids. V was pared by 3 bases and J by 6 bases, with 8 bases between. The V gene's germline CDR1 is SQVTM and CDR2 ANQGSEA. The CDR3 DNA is TGCAGCGTTGACAGGGACTCCGGGGAGCTGTTTTTT. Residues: CSVDRDSGELFF.

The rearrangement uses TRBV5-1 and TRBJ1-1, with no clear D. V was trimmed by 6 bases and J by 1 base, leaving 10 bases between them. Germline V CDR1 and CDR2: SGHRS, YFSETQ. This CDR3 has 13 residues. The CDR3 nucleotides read TGCGCCAGCACCAGCGGGCAGAACACTGAAGCTTTCTTT. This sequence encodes CASTSGQNTEAFF. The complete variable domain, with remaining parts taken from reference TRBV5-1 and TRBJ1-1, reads KAGVTQTPRYLIKTRGQQVTLSCSPISGHRSVSWYQQTPGQGLQFLFEYFSETQRNKGNFPGRFSGRQFSNSRSEMNVSTLELGDSALYLCASTSGQNTEAFFGQGTRLTVV.